This T cell receptor (beta chain) came from a study of blood T cell repertoires in COVID-19. Repertoires were generated with immunoSEQ multiplex PCR, while TCRdb's copy carries only in-frame clones and drops some. The data show 180,000 or so clones, 70% to 90% seen once. Per the germline V gene, CDR1 is SNHLY and CDR2 is FYNNEI. After removal of 0 bases from V and 7 bases from J, the junction contained 7 bases not matched to a gene. The length of the CDR3 is 17 residues. This clone occurred once. The sample comprised peripheral blood. This chain uses TRBV2 with TRBJ1-4; 11 bases fit TRBD1. The receptor was derived from a man aged 55 to 70 with acute or convalescent COVID-19. The CDR3 coding sequence is TGTGCCAGCAGTGAAGCGGGTCGTGGGACAGGGGGTGAAAAACTGTTTTTT. Translating gives CASSEAGRGTGGEKLFF.